This T cell receptor beta chain is drawn from a study of technical replicates of blood from a handful of donors. V lost 0 bases to trimming and J lost 5 bases, with 10 bases between them. The CDR3 has 14 amino acids. Germline V gene sequence: CDR1 SGHAT, CDR2 FQDESV (reference sequence). Profiling relied on immunoSEQ multiplex PCR, and the TCRdb table lists in-frame clones only, not all of them. The sample has approximately 81,000 clones; around 95% are singletons. V and J are TRBV11-1 and TRBJ1-2; D ambiguous. The sequence came from a human donor in good health. Specimen: T cells isolated from PBMCs. The DNA of the CDR3 is TGTGCCAGCAGCTTAGCGCAACGAGGTTATGGCTACACCTTC. Amino acids: CASSLAQRGYGYTF. Looking up the rest from reference TRBV11-1 and TRBJ1-2 gives the full variable domain: EAEVAQSPRYKITEKSQAVAFWCDPISGHATLYWYRQILGQGPELLVQFQDESVVDDSQLPKDRFSAERLKGVDSTLKIQPAELGDSAMYLCASSLAQRGYGYTFGSGTRLTVV.